This T cell receptor beta chain was sequenced in a study of identical twins. One entry per CDR3 protein, called by TCRdb with MiXCR from the 5' RACE reads. The sample carries around 490,000 distinct CDR3 sequences, 20% to 25% recorded once. The CDR3 contains 14 residues. V shed 7 bases and J shed 3 bases, with 16 bases lying between them. This same sample was also taken into another study, of yellow fever vaccine responses in identical twins.

The receptor's source is a woman between 18 and 30 years old in good health. Specimen: CD4+ T cells sorted from blood. This chain links TRBV12-3 or TRBV12-4 with TRBJ2-7, with D possibly matching TRBD2 (5 bases). CDR3 DNA: TGTGCCAGCACCAGATTCCGGGAAGGCTACGAGCAGTACTTC. Translating gives CASTRFREGYEQYF.